The T cell receptor (beta chain) under discussion was sequenced for a study of beta chain features in type 1 diabetes. Study overall: Age, gender and cell yields were similar between patients and healthy donors. In all, around 110,000,000 sorted cells from all samples were analyzed.

This clone was counted between two and nine times. The antigen is unknown. Trimming at V came to 0 bases and at J to 3 bases, leaving 5 bases not matched to a gene. Germline lookup yields CDR1 GTSNPN and CDR2 SVGIG (reference sequence). CDR3 length equals 16 residues. Study results and limitations: Fewer insertions but more deletions were seen at VDJ junctions in type 1 diabetes patients. All four CD4+ subsets of Type 1 diabetes patients contained TCRB CDR3s that were moderately but significantly shorter.

What was sequenced were expressed TCRB transcripts, since all of the isolated RNA had been reverse transcribed. Here immunoSEQ multiplex PCR was the method, and the copy in TCRdb shows in-frame clones only, minus some. The data contain around 280,000 clones, approximately 15% of them singletons. The rearrangement uses TRBV30 and TRBJ2-2, with TRBD2 identical over 9 bases. The sequence derives from a man aged 18 to 30 with type 1 diabetes. The sample was naive CD4+ T cells from blood. CDR3 coding DNA: TGTGCCTGGAGTGTTCTAGCGGGACCTTACACCGGGGAGCTGTTTTTT. Translated, it gives CAWSVLAGPYTGELFF.